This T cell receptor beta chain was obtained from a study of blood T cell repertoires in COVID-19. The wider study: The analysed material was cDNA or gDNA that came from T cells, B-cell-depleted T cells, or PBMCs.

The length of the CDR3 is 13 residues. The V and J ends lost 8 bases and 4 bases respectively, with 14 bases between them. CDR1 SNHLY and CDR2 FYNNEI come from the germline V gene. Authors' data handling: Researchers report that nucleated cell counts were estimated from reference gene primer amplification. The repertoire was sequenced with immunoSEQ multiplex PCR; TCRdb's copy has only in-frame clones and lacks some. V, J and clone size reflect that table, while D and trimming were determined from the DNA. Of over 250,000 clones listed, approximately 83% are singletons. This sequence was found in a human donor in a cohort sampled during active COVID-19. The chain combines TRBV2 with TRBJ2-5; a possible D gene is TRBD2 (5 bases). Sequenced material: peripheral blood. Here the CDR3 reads CASVRGAGETQYF. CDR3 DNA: TGTGCCAGCGTGAGAGGTGCGGGAGAGACCCAGTACTTC.